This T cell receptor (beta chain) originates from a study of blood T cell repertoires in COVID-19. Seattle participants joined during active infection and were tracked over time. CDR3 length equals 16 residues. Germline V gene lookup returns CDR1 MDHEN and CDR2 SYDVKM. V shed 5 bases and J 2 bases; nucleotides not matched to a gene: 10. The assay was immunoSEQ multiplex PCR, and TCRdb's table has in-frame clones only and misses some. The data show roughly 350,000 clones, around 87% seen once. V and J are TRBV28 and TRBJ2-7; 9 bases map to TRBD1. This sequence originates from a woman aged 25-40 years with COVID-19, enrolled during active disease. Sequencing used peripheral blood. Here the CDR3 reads CASSPPGQGTAYEQYF. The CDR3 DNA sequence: TGTGCCAGCAGTCCCCCGGGACAGGGTACTGCCTACGAGCAGTACTTC.